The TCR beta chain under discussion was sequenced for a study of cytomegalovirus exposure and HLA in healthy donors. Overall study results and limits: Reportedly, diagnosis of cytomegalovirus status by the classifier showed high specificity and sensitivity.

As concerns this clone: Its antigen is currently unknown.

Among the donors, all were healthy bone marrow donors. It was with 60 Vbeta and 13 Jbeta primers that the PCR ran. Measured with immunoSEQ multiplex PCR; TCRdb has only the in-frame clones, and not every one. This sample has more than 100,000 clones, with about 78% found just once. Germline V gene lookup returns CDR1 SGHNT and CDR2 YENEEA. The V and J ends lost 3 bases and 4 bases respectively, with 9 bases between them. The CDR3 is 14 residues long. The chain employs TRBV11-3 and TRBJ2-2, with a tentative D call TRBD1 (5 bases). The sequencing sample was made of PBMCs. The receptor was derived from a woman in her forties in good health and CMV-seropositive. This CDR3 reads CASSFDRLTGELFF. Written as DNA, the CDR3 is TGTGCCAGCAGCTTTGACAGACTCACCGGGGAGCTGTTTTTT. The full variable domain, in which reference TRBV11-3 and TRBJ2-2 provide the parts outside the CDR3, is EAGVVQSPRYKIIEKKQPVAFWCNPISGHNTLYWYLQNLGQGPELLIRYENEEAVDDSQLPKDRFSAERLKGVDSTLKIQPAELGDSAVYLCASSFDRLTGELFFGEGSRLTVL.